This T cell receptor (beta chain) was sequenced during a study of blood T cells in healthy people across ages. Next came a second PCR, run for about 7 to 12 cycles, which used a sample-barcoded 5' primer along with a J-beta primer mix. TCRdb re-derived calls from the 5' RACE reads in MiXCR, one entry per CDR3 protein. The sample shows about 1.4 million distinct CDR3 sequences, approximately 59% of them seen only once. V lost 5 bases to trimming and J lost 3 bases; unmatched junction nucleotides: 10. This CDR3 has 16 amino acids. Germline V gives CDR1 SEHNR, CDR2 FQNEAQ (reference sequence). The sample holds a few counts of this clonotype.

V is TRBV7-9 and J is TRBJ2-1; 7 bases map to TRBD1. The sequence came from a man between 18 and 35 years old in good health. Sequencing used blood. CDR3 loop: CASSTYSGQSYNEQFF. The CDR3 DNA reads as TGTGCCAGCAGCACCTACTCGGGACAGAGCTACAATGAGCAGTTCTTC.